These 21 T cell receptor beta chains were all obtained from the same sample, sequenced in a study of T cell changes during pregnancy in multiple sclerosis (dated by TCRdb to the late 2010s). Library preparation used the immunoSEQ multiplex PCR assay. What TCRdb holds here is the immuneACCESS table cut down to in-frame rearrangements. Part of the clones is not present; checked against another copy, under half of the missing clones reflect an unresolved V gene, and the others are unexplained. Here the sample has 75,000 to 80,000 clones; about 92% occur a single time. The ten largest account for 2.6% of the sample. The sequencing used peripheral blood, collected after pregnancy. These receptors all stem from a female donor in good health, enrolled as a control in a pregnancy study.

In this sample, this clone turned up a few times. The rearrangement uses TRBV9 and TRBJ1-2; 9 bases are a match to TRBD1. From germline, CDR1 is SGDLS and CDR2 YYNGEE. V shed 4 bases, J shed 9 bases, and the junction held 7 bases outside the gene matches. The CDR3 runs to 13 residues. DNA for the CDR3: TGTGCCAGCAGCCCGGGACAGGGTGTCAGCTACACCTTC. It specifies CASSPGQGVSYTF.

The DNA for the CDR3 is TGTGCCAGCTCACCAAACTCGCCTAGCGGAGACGGGGAGACCCAGTACTTC. Residues: CASSPNSPSGDGETQYF. The J gene is TRBJ2-5, the V gene TRBV18; 7 nucleotides match TRBD2. Germline CDR1 reads KGHSH; CDR2 reads LQKENI. V lost 2 bases, J lost 5 bases, and 14 bases stayed unmatched. This CDR3 is 17 amino acids long.

The J gene is TRBJ2-7, the V gene TRBV6-9; 7 bases are a match to TRBD1. CDR3 size: 17 residues. V dropped 1 base and J dropped 2; count of bases not matched to a gene: 11. Germline loops: CDR1 MNHGY, CDR2 SVAAGI. CDR3 in amino acids: CASSYWDTGTAPYEQYF. The CDR3 DNA follows: TGTGCCAGCAGTTATTGGGACACCGGGACAGCTCCCTACGAGCAGTACTTC.

The rearrangement uses TRBV19 and TRBJ1-5; D not resolved. The ends were cut back, 0 bases at V and 5 bases at J, with 14 bases in the middle. This CDR3 region has 16 residues. The V gene's germline CDR1 is LNHDA and CDR2 SQIVND (reference sequence). The CDR3 nucleotides read TGTGCCAGTAGTATAGACTGGGGAAGCGGCTATCAGCCCCAGCATTTT. Translated: CASSIDWGSGYQPQHF.

Points on this clone: Distinct nucleotide sequences in the sample also encode this CDR3. This chain links TRBV9 with TRBJ2-1; D gene unclear. There are 15 residues in the CDR3. CDR1 is SGDLS and CDR2 is YYNGEE in the germline V gene. V lost 0 bases to trimming and J lost 0 bases, with 7 bases between them. DNA of the CDR3: TGTGCCAGCAGCGTAGGGGCCAGCTCCTACAATGAGCAGTTCTTC. Translating it yields CASSVGASSYNEQFF.

This clone is a singleton in its sample. The chain is built from TRBV28 and TRBJ2-7, with 7 nucleotides matching TRBD1. Trimming at V came to 7 bases and at J to 0 bases, leaving 18 bases not matched to a gene. The CDR3 is made up of 18 amino acids. Germline-derived CDR1 and CDR2 are MDHEN and SYDVKM. This CDR3 is CASTLAGTAAMSSYEQYF. DNA of the CDR3: TGTGCCAGCACCCTGGCCGGGACAGCTGCTATGAGCTCCTACGAGCAGTACTTC.

The chain employs TRBV5-1 and TRBJ2-1, with 11 bases aligning to TRBD2. Germline assignment: CDR1 SGHRS and CDR2 YFSETQ. This CDR3 has 15 residues. V dropped 5 bases and J dropped 6; count of bases not matched to a gene: 7. CDR3 in amino acids: CASRNLAGGLNEQFF. In DNA form, the CDR3 reads TGCGCCAGCAGAAACCTAGCGGGGGGCCTCAATGAGCAGTTCTTC.

This sequence joins TRBV4-3 and TRBJ2-7, with D perhaps matching TRBD1 (7 bases). The V end lost 0 bases, the J end lost 7 bases, and 16 bases lay between the germline ends. The CDR3 runs to 15 residues. Germline CDR1 and CDR2: LGHNA and YSLEER. The CDR3 spells CASSQDRAGQKEQYF. As DNA, the CDR3 is TGCGCCAGCAGCCAAGATAGGGCGGGACAGAAGGAGCAGTACTTC.

The chain employs TRBV5-6 and TRBJ2-3; TRBD1 matches 10 bases. Germline V gene data show CDR1 as SGHDT and CDR2 as YYEEEE. Trimming at V came to 2 bases and at J to 5 bases, leaving 2 bases not matched to a gene. This CDR3 region has 14 residues. The CDR3 DNA reads as TGTGCCAGCAGCTTTGGACAGGGGGAAGATACGCAGTATTTT. Encoded protein: CASSFGQGEDTQYF.

The rearrangement uses TRBV2 and TRBJ2-7; tentative D call: TRBD1 (6 bases). There are 14 residues in the CDR3. Germline V lookup: CDR1 SNHLY, CDR2 FYNNEI. Deletions cut 2 bases from V and 2 bases from J, with 10 bases between. This chain's CDR3 is CASSEWGPTYEQYF. The DNA for the CDR3 is TGTGCCAGCAGTGAATGGGGGCCGACCTACGAGCAGTACTTC.

The chain employs TRBV2 and TRBJ2-2; TRBD2 is a possible D gene (5 bases). CDR1 and CDR2 (germline): SNHLY, FYNNEI. Trimming stripped 7 bases from V and 2 bases from J, with 14 bases between. There are 15 residues in the CDR3. The CDR3 nucleotides are TGTGCCAGCACTGGACGGGGTGCAAACACCGGGGAGCTGTTTTTT. It specifies CASTGRGANTGELFF. The whole variable domain, remainder taken from reference TRBV2 and TRBJ2-2, is EPEVTQTPSHQVTQMGQEVILRCVPISNHLYFYWYRQILGQKVEFLVSFYNNEISEKSEIFDDQFSVERPDGSNFTLKIRSTKLEDSAMYFCASTGRGANTGELFFGEGSRLTVL.

The V gene is TRBV7-9, the J gene TRBJ2-3, with D maybe TRBD1 (6 bases). The CDR3 sequence is 16 residues long. The germline V and J ends were trimmed by 4 bases and 0 bases, with 14 bases remaining between them. Germline loops: CDR1 SEHNR, CDR2 FQNEAQ (reference sequence). The CDR3 sequence: CASSSGQRTSTDTQYF. In DNA, the CDR3 is TGTGCCAGCAGCTCTGGACAGCGAACTAGCACAGATACGCAGTATTTT.

DNA for the CDR3: TGCGCCAGCAGCCAAGGGGGCCAGGGGAATCAGCCCCAGCATTTT. This codes for CASSQGGQGNQPQHF. This rearrangement joins TRBV4-3 to TRBJ1-5; a possible D gene is TRBD1 (6 bases). V lost 1 base to trimming and J lost 4 bases, with 11 bases between them. This CDR3 comprises 15 residues. CDR1 is LGHNA and CDR2 is YSLEER in the germline V gene.

The chain links TRBV10-2 to TRBJ1-5; weak D call: TRBD1 (6 bases). This CDR3 comprises 13 residues. Looked up from germline, CDR1 is WSHSY and CDR2 is SAAADI. Trimming removed 7 bases at V and 8 bases at J, with 15 bases between. The CDR3 DNA reads as TGCGCCAGCACCCGGGGGGCAGGTGAGCCCCAGCATTTT. It translates to CASTRGAGEPQHF.

The J gene is TRBJ1-5, the V gene TRBV9; D remains ambiguous. V lost 1 base and J 9 bases, leaving 11 bases between the germline ends. The CDR3 is 13 residues long. Looked up from germline, CDR1 is SGDLS and CDR2 is YYNGEE. The CDR3 here is CASSVTFQTPQHF. CDR3 DNA: TGTGCCAGCAGCGTAACTTTTCAAACGCCCCAGCATTTT.

The rearrangement links TRBV2 to TRBJ1-6, with TRBD1 identical over 9 bases. Germline V gene sequence: CDR1 SNHLY, CDR2 FYNNEI. The CDR3 runs 15 residues. V lost 2 bases, J lost 8 bases, and 4 bases stayed unmatched. CDR3 in DNA: TGTGCCAGCAGTGAAAGGGACAGGGACTATTCACCCCTCCACTTT. It encodes CASSERDRDYSPLHF.

A note on this clone: The sample holds other DNA sequences that translate to the same CDR3. The V gene is TRBV5-5, the J gene TRBJ1-5; perhaps TRBD1 as D (6 bases). Germline V gene lookup returns CDR1 SGHKS and CDR2 YYEKEE (reference sequence). The ends were cut back, 4 bases at V and 4 bases at J, with 9 bases in the middle. There are 13 residues in the CDR3. In DNA form, the CDR3 reads TGTGCCAGCAGCACTCAGGGGAATCAGCCCCAGCATTTT. Amino acids: CASSTQGNQPQHF.

The chain has TRBV4-2 and TRBJ1-2; TRBD1 agrees at 9 bases. CDR3 length: 18 residues. Losses at the gene ends were 0 bases for V and 4 bases for J; bases not matched to a gene: 12. Germline CDR1 is LGHNA and CDR2 is YNFKEQ. CDR3 DNA: TGTGCCAGCAGCCAAGACTCCGGGACAGGGCAGGGAACCTATGGCTACACCTTC. It yields the protein CASSQDSGTGQGTYGYTF.

The CDR3 sequence: CASTRGMATNEKLFF. The DNA of the CDR3 is TGTGCCAGCACCAGGGGTATGGCAACTAATGAAAAACTGTTTTTT. The chain combines TRBV2 with TRBJ1-4; weak D call: TRBD1 (6 bases). CDR3 size: 15 residues. Trimming shortened V by 7 bases and J by 0 bases, and 12 bases separated the two germline ends. Germline V CDR1 and CDR2: SNHLY, FYNNEI.

The V and J genes are TRBV15 and TRBJ2-5; 7 nucleotides match TRBD1. V dropped 2 bases and J dropped 5; count of bases not matched to a gene: 14. Germline CDR1 is LNHNV and CDR2 is YYDKDF (reference sequence). This CDR3 is 17 amino acids long. CDR3 coding DNA: TGTGCCACCAGCAGATCCCCCCTGACAGGGTCGCACGAGACCCAGTACTTC. The encoded protein is CATSRSPLTGSHETQYF.

This chain links TRBV6-1 with TRBJ2-1, with 7 bases lining up with TRBD2. CDR3 size: 15 residues. J was trimmed by 0 bases and V by 4 bases; bases with no gene match: 3. Germline V gene lookup returns CDR1 MNHNS and CDR2 SASEGT. The CDR3 nucleotides read TGTGCCAGCAGTGGACTAGCTAGCTCCTACAATGAGCAGTTCTTC. Its translation: CASSGLASSYNEQFF.